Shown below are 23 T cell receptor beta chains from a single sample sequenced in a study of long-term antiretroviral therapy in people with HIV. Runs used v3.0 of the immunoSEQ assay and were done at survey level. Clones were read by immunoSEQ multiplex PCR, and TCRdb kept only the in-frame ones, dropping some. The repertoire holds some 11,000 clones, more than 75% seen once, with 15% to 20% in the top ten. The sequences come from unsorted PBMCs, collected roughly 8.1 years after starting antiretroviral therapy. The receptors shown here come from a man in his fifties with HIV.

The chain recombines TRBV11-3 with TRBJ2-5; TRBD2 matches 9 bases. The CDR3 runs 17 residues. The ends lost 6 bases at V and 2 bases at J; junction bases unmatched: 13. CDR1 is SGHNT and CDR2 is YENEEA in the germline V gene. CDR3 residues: CASSWDTGTSLQETQYF. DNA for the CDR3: TGTGCCAGCAGTTGGGACACCGGGACTAGCCTACAAGAGACCCAGTACTTC.

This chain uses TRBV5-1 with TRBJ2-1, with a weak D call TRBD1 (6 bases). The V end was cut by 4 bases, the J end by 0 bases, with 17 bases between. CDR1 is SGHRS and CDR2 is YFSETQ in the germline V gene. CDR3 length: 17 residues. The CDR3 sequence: CASSPKDSQYSYNEQFF. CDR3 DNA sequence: TGCGCCAGCAGCCCCAAGGACAGCCAATACTCCTACAATGAGCAGTTCTTC.

CDR3 sequence (DNA): TGTGCCATCAAGGGACTGCCAAACTATGGCTACACCTTC. Amino acids: CAIKGLPNYGYTF. The chain is built from TRBV10-3 and TRBJ1-2; perhaps TRBD1 as D (5 bases). The CDR3 extends over 13 amino acids. Germline CDR1 ENHRY, CDR2 SYGVKD. V lost 7 bases, J lost 2 bases, and 11 bases lay in between.

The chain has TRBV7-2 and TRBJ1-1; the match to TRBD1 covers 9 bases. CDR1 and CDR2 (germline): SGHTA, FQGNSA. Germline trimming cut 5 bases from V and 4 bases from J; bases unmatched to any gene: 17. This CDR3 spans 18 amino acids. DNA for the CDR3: TGTGCCAGCAGCCGATGGTGGGACAGGGTTCTCCGTGGCACTGAAGCTTTCTTT. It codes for CASSRWWDRVLRGTEAFF.

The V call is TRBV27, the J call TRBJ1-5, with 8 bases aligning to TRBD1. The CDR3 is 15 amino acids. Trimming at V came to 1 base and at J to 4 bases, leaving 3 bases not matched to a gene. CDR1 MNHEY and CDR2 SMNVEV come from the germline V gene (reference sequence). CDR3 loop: CASSLWGQVNQPQHF. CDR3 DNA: TGTGCCAGCAGTTTATGGGGACAGGTAAATCAGCCCCAGCATTTT.

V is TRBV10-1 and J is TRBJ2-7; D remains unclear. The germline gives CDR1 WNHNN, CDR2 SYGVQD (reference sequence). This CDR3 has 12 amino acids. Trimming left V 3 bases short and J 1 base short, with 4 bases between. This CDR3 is CASSDNSYEQYF. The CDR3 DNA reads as TGCGCCAGCAGTGACAATTCCTACGAGCAGTACTTC.

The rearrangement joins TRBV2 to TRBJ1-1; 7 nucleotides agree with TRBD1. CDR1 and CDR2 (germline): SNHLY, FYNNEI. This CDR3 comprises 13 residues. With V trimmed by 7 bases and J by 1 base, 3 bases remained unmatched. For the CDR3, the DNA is TGTGCCAGCATGGGACAGCCGAACACTGAAGCTTTCTTT. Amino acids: CASMGQPNTEAFF.

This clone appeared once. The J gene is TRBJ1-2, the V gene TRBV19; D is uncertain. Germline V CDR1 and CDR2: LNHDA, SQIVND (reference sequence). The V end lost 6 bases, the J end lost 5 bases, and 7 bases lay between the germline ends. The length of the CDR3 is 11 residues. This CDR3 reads CASRWSYGYTF. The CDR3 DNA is TGTGCCAGTAGATGGTCATATGGCTACACCTTC. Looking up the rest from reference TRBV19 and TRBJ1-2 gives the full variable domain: DGGITQSPKYLFRKEGQNVTLSCEQNLNHDAMYWYRQDPGQGLRLIYYSQIVNDFQKGDIAEGYSVSREKKESFPLTVTSAQKNPTAFYLCASRWSYGYTFGSGTRLTVV.

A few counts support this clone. DNA of the CDR3: TGTGCCAGCAGCTCACCTTTGGGGGGGCGCCGGGTTGAGCAGTTCTTC. It codes for CASSSPLGGRRVEQFF. The chain has TRBV11-2 and TRBJ2-1, with D perhaps TRBD2 (7 bases). Germline-derived CDR1 and CDR2 are SGHAT and FQNNGV. V gave up 4 bases and J gave up 9 bases, with 22 bases separating them. The CDR3 runs to 16 residues. Full variable domain (outside the CDR3, taken from reference TRBV11-2 and TRBJ2-1): EAGVAQSPRYKIIEKRQSVAFWCNPISGHATLYWYQQILGQGPKLLIQFQNNGVVDDSQLPKDRFSAERLKGVDSTLKIQPAKLEDSAVYLCASSSPLGGRRVEQFFGPGTRLTVL.

In DNA, the CDR3 is TGTGCCAGCACCCCAGGGACAGAATTATCCTACGAGCAGTACTTC. Its translation is CASTPGTELSYEQYF. This chain uses TRBV6-5 with TRBJ2-7; TRBD1 aligns across 7 bases. The length of the CDR3 is 15 residues. V lost 7 bases, J lost 1 base, and 10 bases stayed unmatched. Germline-derived CDR1 and CDR2 are MNHEY and SVGAGI.

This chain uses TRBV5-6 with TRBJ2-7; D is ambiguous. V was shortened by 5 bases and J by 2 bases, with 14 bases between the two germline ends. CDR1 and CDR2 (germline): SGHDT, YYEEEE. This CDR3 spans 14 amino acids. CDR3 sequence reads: CASSPDLSAYEQYF. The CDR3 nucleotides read TGTGCCAGCAGTCCTGACTTATCCGCCTACGAGCAGTACTTC.

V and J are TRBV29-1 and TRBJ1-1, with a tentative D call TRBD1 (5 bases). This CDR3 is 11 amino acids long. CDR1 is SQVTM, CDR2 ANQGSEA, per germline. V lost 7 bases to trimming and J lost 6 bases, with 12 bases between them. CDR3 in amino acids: CSGVQGAEAFF. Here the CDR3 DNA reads TGCAGCGGCGTCCAGGGAGCTGAAGCTTTCTTT.

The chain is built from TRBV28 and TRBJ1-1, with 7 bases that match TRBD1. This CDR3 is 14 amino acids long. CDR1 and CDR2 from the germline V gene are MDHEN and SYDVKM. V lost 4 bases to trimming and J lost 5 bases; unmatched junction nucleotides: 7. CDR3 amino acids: CASSSTTGRTEAFF. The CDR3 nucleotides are TGTGCCAGCAGTTCAACGACAGGGAGGACTGAAGCTTTCTTT. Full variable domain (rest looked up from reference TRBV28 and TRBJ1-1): DVKVTQSSRYLVKRTGEKVFLECVQDMDHENMFWYRQDPGLGLRLIYFSYDVKMKEKGDIPEGYSVSREKKERFSLILESASTNQTSMYLCASSSTTGRTEAFFGQGTRLTVV.

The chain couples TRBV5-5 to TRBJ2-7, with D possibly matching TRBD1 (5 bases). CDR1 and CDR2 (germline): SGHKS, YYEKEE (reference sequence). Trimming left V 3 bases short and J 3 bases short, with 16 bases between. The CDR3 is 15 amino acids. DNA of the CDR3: TGTGCCAGCAGCTCCTACCAGGGTATAATCTACGAGCAGTACTTC. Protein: CASSSYQGIIYEQYF.

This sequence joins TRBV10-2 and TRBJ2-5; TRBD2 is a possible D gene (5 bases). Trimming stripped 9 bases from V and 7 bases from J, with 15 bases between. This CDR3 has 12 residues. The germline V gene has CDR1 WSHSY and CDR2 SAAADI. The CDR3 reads CASEGPEGTQYF. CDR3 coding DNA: TGCGCCAGTGAAGGTCCTGAGGGGACCCAGTACTTC.

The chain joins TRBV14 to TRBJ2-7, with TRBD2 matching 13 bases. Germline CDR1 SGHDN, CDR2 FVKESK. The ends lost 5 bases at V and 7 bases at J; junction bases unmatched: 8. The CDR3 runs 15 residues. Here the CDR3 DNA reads TGTGCCAGCAGCTCCCGGACTAGCGGGGGTGGGGAGCAGTACTTC. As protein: CASSSRTSGGGEQYF.

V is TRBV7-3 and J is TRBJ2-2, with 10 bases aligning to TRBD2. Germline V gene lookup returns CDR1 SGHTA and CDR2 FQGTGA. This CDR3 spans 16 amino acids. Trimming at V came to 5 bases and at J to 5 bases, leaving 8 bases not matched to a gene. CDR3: CASSGNPSGGTGELFF. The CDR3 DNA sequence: TGTGCCAGCAGCGGAAACCCTAGCGGGGGAACCGGGGAGCTGTTTTTT.

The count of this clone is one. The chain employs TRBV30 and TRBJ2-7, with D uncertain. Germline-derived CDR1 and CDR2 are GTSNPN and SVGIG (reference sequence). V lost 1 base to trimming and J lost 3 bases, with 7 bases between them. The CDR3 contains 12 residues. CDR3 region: CAWSGNGYEQYF. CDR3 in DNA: TGTGCCTGGAGTGGGAACGGCTACGAGCAGTACTTC.

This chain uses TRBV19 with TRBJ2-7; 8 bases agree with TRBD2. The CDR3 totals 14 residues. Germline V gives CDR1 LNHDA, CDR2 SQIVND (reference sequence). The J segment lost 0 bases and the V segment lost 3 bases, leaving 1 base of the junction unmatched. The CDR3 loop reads CASSIGGASYEQYF. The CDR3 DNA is TGTGCCAGTAGTATCGGGGGGGCCTCCTACGAGCAGTACTTC.

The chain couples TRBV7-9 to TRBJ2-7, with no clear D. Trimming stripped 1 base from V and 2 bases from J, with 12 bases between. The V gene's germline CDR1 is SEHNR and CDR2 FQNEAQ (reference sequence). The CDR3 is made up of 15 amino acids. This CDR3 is CASSLGKGIAYEQYF. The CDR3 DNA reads TGTGCCAGCAGCTTAGGAAAGGGTATCGCCTACGAGCAGTACTTC. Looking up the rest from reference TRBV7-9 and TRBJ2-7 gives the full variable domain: DTGVSQNPRHKITKRGQNVTFRCDPISEHNRLYWYRQTLGQGPEFLTYFQNEAQLEKSRLLSDRFSAERPKGSFSTLEIQRTEQGDSAMYLCASSLGKGIAYEQYFGPGTRLTVT.

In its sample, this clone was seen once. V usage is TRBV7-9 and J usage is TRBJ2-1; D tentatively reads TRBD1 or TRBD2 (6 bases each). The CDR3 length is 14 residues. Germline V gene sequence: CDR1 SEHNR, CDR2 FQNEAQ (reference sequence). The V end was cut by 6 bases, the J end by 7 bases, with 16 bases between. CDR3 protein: CASRGSGARNEQFF. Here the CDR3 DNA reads TGTGCCAGCAGAGGCTCGGGGGCAAGGAATGAGCAGTTCTTC.

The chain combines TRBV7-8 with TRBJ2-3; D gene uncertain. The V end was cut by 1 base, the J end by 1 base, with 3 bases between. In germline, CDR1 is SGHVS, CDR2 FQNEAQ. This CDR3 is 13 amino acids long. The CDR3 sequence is CASSLGGTDTQYF. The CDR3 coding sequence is TGTGCCAGCAGCTTAGGGGGCACAGATACGCAGTATTTT.

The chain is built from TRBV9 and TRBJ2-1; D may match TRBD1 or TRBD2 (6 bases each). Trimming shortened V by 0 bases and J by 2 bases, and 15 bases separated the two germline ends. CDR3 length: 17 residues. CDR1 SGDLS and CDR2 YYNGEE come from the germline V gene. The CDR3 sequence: CASSVGPSGATYNEQFF. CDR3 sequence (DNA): TGTGCCAGCAGCGTAGGCCCCTCGGGGGCCACCTACAATGAGCAGTTCTTC.